These 8 T cell receptor beta chains originate from one sample sequenced in a study of blood T cells in healthy people across ages. It was with a sample-barcoded 5' primer and a J-beta primer mix that a second PCR of about 6 to 12 cycles was run. Via MiXCR, TCRdb re-called the 5' RACE reads, giving one row per CDR3 protein. The sample has about a million distinct CDR3 sequences; around 46% are singletons. Sequenced input: blood. All receptors derive from a man aged 25 to 40 in good health.

The J gene is TRBJ2-2, the V gene TRBV4-1, with D perhaps TRBD2 (7 bases). The CDR3 contains 17 residues. CDR1 and CDR2 from the germline V gene are MGHRA and YSYEKL. V was trimmed by 5 bases and J by 3 bases, leaving 19 bases between them. CDR3 amino acids: CASSSSVRGGDTGELFF. The CDR3 DNA is TGCGCCAGCAGCAGTAGCGTTAGGGGGGGCGACACCGGGGAGCTGTTTTTT.

The chain is built from TRBV7-2 and TRBJ1-5, with unresolved D. CDR1 and CDR2 from the germline V gene are SGHTA and FQGNSA. Between the trimmed V and J ends, which lost 6 bases and 0 bases, there was a span of 12 bases. The CDR3 contains 15 residues. CDR3: CASSSDIYSNQPQHF. In nucleotides, the CDR3 is TGTGCCAGCAGTTCCGACATTTATAGCAATCAGCCCCAGCATTTT.

This clonotype occurred once. The chain uses TRBV6-1 and TRBJ2-3; D gene uncertain. The germline V and J ends were trimmed by 3 bases and 0 bases, with 7 bases remaining between them. This CDR3 is 14 amino acids long. Germline CDR1 MNHNS, CDR2 SASEGT. The CDR3 is CASSDGISTDTQYF. In DNA form, the CDR3 reads TGTGCCAGCAGTGATGGGATCAGCACAGATACGCAGTATTTT.

CDR3 coding DNA: TGTGCCAGCAGCCATTCGACAGGGGCTAAAAAAGCTTTCTTT. As protein: CASSHSTGAKKAFF. V usage is TRBV3-1 and J usage is TRBJ1-1, with TRBD1 matching 8 bases. In germline, CDR1 is LGHDT, CDR2 YNNKEL (reference sequence). J gave up 9 bases and V 3 bases, and 9 bases lay outside the gene matches. The CDR3 length is 14 residues.

The chain recombines TRBV27 with TRBJ2-1; possibly TRBD1 for D (6 bases). The CDR3 consists of 16 residues. Germline V gene data show CDR1 as MNHEY and CDR2 as SMNVEV (reference sequence). V dropped 3 bases and J dropped 8 bases, with 20 bases sitting between them. The CDR3 protein is CASSFRQVALYDEQFF. DNA for the CDR3: TGTGCCAGCAGTTTCAGACAGGTGGCTTTGTACGATGAGCAGTTCTTC.

J is TRBJ1-5 and V is TRBV4-1; D is perhaps TRBD1 (5 bases). CDR3 length: 14 residues. V lost 2 bases and J lost 6, with 11 bases in between. Germline CDR1 is MGHRA and CDR2 is YSYEKL. The CDR3 nucleotides read TGCGCCAGCAGCCAATCTCAGGGTGCTCAGCCCCAGCATTTT. Translated: CASSQSQGAQPQHF.

This chain's CDR3 is CSARKEDAFF. The CDR3 region has the DNA TGCAGTGCTAGAAAGGAGGACGCTTTCTTT. The chain is built from TRBV20-1 and TRBJ1-1; unclear D gene. Germline V gene data show CDR1 as DFQATT and CDR2 as SNEGSKA (reference sequence). CDR3 length: 10 residues. The V and J ends lost 2 bases and 11 bases respectively, with 9 bases between them.

V gene TRBV29-1 combines with J gene TRBJ2-7, with D possibly TRBD2 on 7 matching bases. Germline CDR1 SQVTM, CDR2 ANQGSEA. CDR3 length: 12 residues. The ends were cut back, 5 bases at V and 3 bases at J, with 11 bases in the middle. CDR3 sequence (DNA): TGCAGCGTTCGGGGGGCTAACTACGAGCAGTACTTC. It specifies CSVRGANYEQYF.